The sequence of this TCR beta chain was determined in a study of CD8+ T cells in alopecia areata (dated by TCRdb to 2016 to 2018). Study-wide context: The treated patients took part in an open-label pilot trial in which moderate-to-severe alopecia areata was treated with oral tofacitinib at 5 to 10 mg twice daily. Tofacitinib was administered for 6 to 18 months, and 6 months of follow-up off drug were then conducted to assess delayed response and recurrence. For the treated patients, the SALT score, which quantifies what percentage of scalp surface area is affected, served as the measure of disease severity. The study used high-throughput TCRbeta sequencing to examine T cell clonal expansion in alopecia areata, in both the C3H/HeJ mouse model and human patients. On the human side, TCRbeta sequencing was run on scalp tissue and on sorted CD4+ and CD8+ peripheral blood T cells from healthy controls and from alopecia areata patients with either patchy or totalis/universalis disease. Biopsies were taken from tofacitinib-treated patients at baseline and again at 4 and 24 weeks into treatment, and several of those patients also had a later scalp biopsy. Scalp clonality was compared among normal scalp (n=4), patchy alopecia areata scalp (n=8), and alopecia totalis/universalis scalp (n=8). RNA came from the PAXgene miRNA kit for fixed scalp, the miRNeasy kit for PBMCs, and the RNeasy kit for mouse skin. Amplification of TCRbeta CDR3 regions was done by immunoSEQ multiplex PCR using 35 Vbeta forward primers and 13 Jbeta reverse primers. The paper as a whole reports these results and caveats: Tofacitinib significantly decreased scalp clonality and the number of expanded CD8+ clones among the top 100 scalp clones. Many expanded lesional clones were found to persist in scalp and blood during tofacitinib treatment, and relapse after treatment cessation may be partly explained by this persistence. Higher clonality and more expanded CD8+ clones were observed in lesional scalp than in normal scalp, particularly in alopecia totalis/universalis, a finding suggestive of antigenic drive. Because the treated cohort was small and included a single nonresponder, larger studies are needed to assess links between baseline CD8+ expansion and response. Shared TCR sequences between patients were less evident than in mice, which may be partly attributable to HLA diversity in the patient population. Resident alphabeta T cells in normal human skin are also sequenced, complicating scalp TCR repertoire analysis, unlike mouse skin dominated by gammadelta T cells.

V is pared back by 3 bases and J by 5 bases, with 13 bases lying between the germline termini. Taken from cysteine to phenylalanine, the CDR3 has 14 residues. The DNA shown is the 42-base CDR3, in frame from base 1. For CDR1 and CDR2, the germline V gene lists SGDLS and YYNGEE. About this clone: This receptor's antigen is unknown. Base quality data are lacking; no much larger clone is found one base away.

Library construction relied on the immunoSEQ multiplex PCR assay. To provide template for TCR sequencing, every sample had RNA extracted and reverse transcribed into cDNA. SuperScript III was used to make first-strand cDNA, primed with a 2:1 mix of oligo-dT and random hexamers. A synthetic immune receptor repertoire was used to gauge amplification bias, and whatever bias remained was removed computationally. In the source study's methods: Raw reads were preprocessed to remove errors, and CDR3 was defined according to IMGT conventions as the region from the conserved cysteine to phenylalanine. To get clonality, Shannon entropy was normalized by log2 of the number of productive unique TCRs and the result was subtracted from 1. CD4 or CD8 identity of scalp clones was inferred by cross-referencing scalp TCRbeta sequences with sorted blood CD4 and CD8 repertoires. TCRdb re-hosts the immuneACCESS table, in-frame sequences only. Its copies lack some clones; in the studies checked, an unresolved V gene accounts for under half of them, and the cause for the rest is not known. V and J calls and clone size are copied from that table; D and trimming were computed from the DNA. The sample includes around 200,000 clones, with roughly three fifths observed a single time. 10% to 15% of the sample is held by the ten biggest clonotypes.

The time point label corresponds to: around 24 weeks on oral tofacitinib. The intended sense of this specimen's treatment or condition label: oral pan-JAK inhibitor, 5-10 mg twice daily. Peripheral blood and lesional scalp punch biopsies were obtained from patients with alopecia areata. After PBMCs were isolated by density centrifugation and stained for CD3, CD4 and CD8, a FACSAria was used to sort CD4+ and CD8+ T cells. Sequences were derived from CD8+ T cells sorted from blood, sampled at week 24, from a patient treated with tofacitinib. This sequence originates from a human donor with alopecia areata. The chain uses TRBV9 and TRBJ2-3, with no D gene named confidently. The encoded CDR3 is CASSDRGGEDTQYF. The DNA sequence reads TGTGCCAGCAGCGACCGCGGTGGGGAAGATACGCAGTATTTT.